This T cell receptor beta chain was captured in a study of chemoradiotherapy in HPV16-positive cancers. Study-level findings and limits: HPV-specific T cells were functionally defined from only a couple of HPV16-positive patients.

V was pared by 1 base and J by 10 bases, with 9 bases between. CDR1 and CDR2 (germline): SGHNT, YYREEE (reference sequence). The CDR3 covers 12 residues. As to this clone: Its target is unknown.

Using immunoSEQ multiplex PCR, the repertoire was profiled, and TCRdb retains in-frame clones only, with some absent. The sample records about 5,000 clones, about 96% being singletons. This sequence was found in a human donor with HPV-associated anogenital cancer. The material sequenced was tumor tissue, taken from a patient who underwent chemoradiotherapy. The chain carries TRBV5-4 and TRBJ2-1; weak D call: TRBD2 (5 bases). CDR3 protein: CASSLLGSEQFF. The CDR3 nucleotides read TGTGCCAGCAGCTTGCTGGGGAGCGAGCAGTTCTTC. The full variable domain, completed using reference TRBV5-4 and TRBJ2-1, is ETGVTQSPTHLIKTRGQQVTLRCSSQSGHNTVSWYQQALGQGPQFIFQYYREEENGRGNFPPRFSGLQFPNYSSELNVNALELDDSALYLCASSLLGSEQFFGPGTRLTVL.